The 18 T cell receptor beta chains given below trace back to one sample, sequenced in a study of blood T cells in healthy people across ages. Primers used in a second PCR of roughly 7 to 12 cycles were a sample-barcoded 5' primer and a J-beta primer mix. TCRdb re-called the 5' RACE reads through MiXCR, storing one row per CDR3 protein. The table shows approximately 1.5 million distinct CDR3 sequences, with approximately 32% occurring only once. The sequencing sample was made of blood. The receptor source for this set is a woman in her twenties or thirties in good health.

This clonotype has a handful of counts. The chain joins TRBV5-1 to TRBJ2-7, with D perhaps TRBD2 (6 bases). Trimming cost V 0 bases and J 6 bases, with 13 bases left between them. CDR1 SGHRS and CDR2 YFSETQ come from the germline V gene. The CDR3 contains 14 residues. The CDR3 coding sequence is TGCGCCAGCAGCTTGGAGGCCCCAGCGGGCGAGCAGTACTTC. It encodes CASSLEAPAGEQYF.

This rearrangement joins TRBV7-6 to TRBJ1-1, with unresolved D. The V gene lost 1 base and the J gene lost 6 bases, with 12 bases spanning the gap. Germline V gene lookup returns CDR1 SGHVS and CDR2 FNYEAQ. This CDR3 comprises 14 residues. The CDR3 nucleotides are TGTGCCAGCAGCTTAGGCTTGGTCAACGCTGAAGCTTTCTTT. Translating it yields CASSLGLVNAEAFF. Variable domain in full (rest from reference TRBV7-6 and TRBJ1-1): GAGVSQSPRYKVTKRGQDVALRCDPISGHVSLYWYRQALGQGPEFLTYFNYEAQQDKSGLPNDRFSAERPEGSISTLTIQRTEQRDSAMYRCASSLGLVNAEAFFGQGTRLTVV.

This clonotype was observed a few times. This sequence joins TRBV14 and TRBJ1-2; 8 nucleotides agree with TRBD1. The CDR3 is 17 residues long. Germline CDR1 SGHDN, CDR2 FVKESK. V was clipped by 4 bases and J by 1 base; unmatched bases: 11. CDR3 nucleotides: TGTGCCAGCAGCCGAGGGGCCAGGGGGCTCCTTAACTATGGCTACACCTTC. Its translation: CASSRGARGLLNYGYTF.

The gene calls are TRBV20-1 and TRBJ2-1; 10 bases line up with TRBD2. Germline V CDR1 and CDR2: DFQATT, SNEGSKA (reference sequence). The CDR3 is 17 amino acids. J gave up 4 bases and V 0 bases, and 9 bases lay outside the gene matches. The CDR3 protein is CSAREPPTSGDYNEQFF. The CDR3 DNA reads TGCAGTGCTAGAGAACCTCCCACTAGCGGGGATTACAATGAGCAGTTCTTC.

This chain links TRBV10-3 with TRBJ1-2, with D uncertain. V was cut by 5 bases and J by 6 bases, with 10 bases left in between. This CDR3 has 12 residues. The germline V gene has CDR1 ENHRY and CDR2 SYGVKD. The CDR3 sequence is CAISKRADGYTF. The CDR3, as DNA: TGTGCCATCAGTAAGCGGGCAGATGGCTACACCTTC.

This clonotype was found a few times. With a much larger clone just one base away, this may be a read error. V is TRBV28 and J is TRBJ2-5, with 14 bases aligning to TRBD2. J gave up 11 bases and V 5 bases, and 13 bases lay outside the gene matches. There are 16 residues in the CDR3. Per germline, CDR1 MDHEN and CDR2 SYDVKM. DNA for the CDR3: TGTGCCAGCAGTCCCCCCGGGACTAGCGGGAGAGATGAGCAGTACTTC. As protein: CASSPPGTSGRDEQYF.

The chain recombines TRBV7-3 with TRBJ2-7; D is possibly TRBD2 (6 bases). V gave up 2 bases and J gave up 4 bases, with 12 bases separating them. The germline V gene encodes CDR1 SGHTA and CDR2 FQGTGA. This CDR3 has 14 residues. The CDR3 here is CASSLGPGVYEQYF. The CDR3 region has the DNA TGTGCCAGCAGCTTAGGCCCGGGAGTGTACGAGCAGTACTTC.

On this clonotype itself: Relative to the germline gene, one junction end is altered; a read error may explain this. The V call is TRBV4-1, the J call TRBJ2-7; D gene ambiguous. CDR3 size: 17 residues. CDR1 is MGHRA and CDR2 is YSYEKL in the germline V gene. For the CDR3, the DNA is TGCGCCGGCAGCCAGCCCCTGGCGACTCTCAGCTCCTACGAGCAGTACTTC. Protein: CAGSQPLATLSSYEQYF.

This clonotype was detected ten times or more. This rearrangement joins TRBV10-3 to TRBJ2-5, with D possibly being TRBD1 (6 bases). The V gene lost 2 bases and the J gene lost 2 bases, with 12 bases spanning the gap. The CDR3 covers 15 residues. Germline V CDR1 and CDR2: ENHRY, SYGVKD. CDR3 coding DNA: TGTGCCATCAGTGAGGGAATAAGGGGGCAAGAGACCCAGTACTTC. This gives the protein CAISEGIRGQETQYF.

V and J are TRBV29-1 and TRBJ1-1; no definite D call. The CDR3 length is 13 residues. Germline values: CDR1 SQVTM, CDR2 ANQGSEA. V lost 2 bases and J 3 bases, leaving 10 bases between the germline ends. The CDR3 DNA follows: TGCAGCGTTGAAATCAGCATGGACACTGAAGCTTTCTTT. Amino acids: CSVEISMDTEAFF. Complete variable domain (other parts from reference TRBV29-1 and TRBJ1-1): SAVISQKPSRDICQRGTSLTIQCQVDSQVTMMFWYRQQPGQSLTLIATANQGSEATYESGFVIDKFPISRPNLTFSTLTVSNMSPEDSSIYLCSVEISMDTEAFFGQGTRLTVV.

This chain uses TRBV28 with TRBJ1-6; TRBD1 might be the D (6 bases). V lost 6 bases and J lost 8, with 14 bases in between. The CDR3 is 14 amino acids. Germline CDR1 reads MDHEN; CDR2 reads SYDVKM. This CDR3 is CASSLRTAYSPLHF. In DNA, the CDR3 is TGTGCCAGCAGCCTCCGGACAGCATATTCACCCCTCCACTTT.

This rearrangement joins TRBV6-1 to TRBJ1-1; D is undetermined. Trimming removed 2 bases from V and 3 bases from J, with 10 bases in between. The CDR3 has 14 residues. Germline CDR1 MNHNS, CDR2 SASEGT. CDR3 in amino acids: CASSEYRRDTEAFF. The CDR3 nucleotides are TGTGCCAGCAGTGAATACCGGCGAGACACTGAAGCTTTCTTT.

The V gene is TRBV6-1, the J gene TRBJ1-4, with D possibly being TRBD1 (6 bases). CDR1 and CDR2 (germline): MNHNS, SASEGT. CDR3 size: 13 residues. Trimming stripped 6 bases from V and 15 bases from J, with 20 bases between. The CDR3 bases are TGTGCCAGCAGCAAACAGGGAATGGCTTTTTTGTTTTTT. Amino acids: CASSKQGMAFLFF.

This clonotype was counted a few times. The chain is built from TRBV7-2 and TRBJ2-1; tentative D call: TRBD1 (5 bases). The germline CDR1 and CDR2 sequences are SGHTA and FQGNSA. The CDR3 runs to 12 residues. The germline V and J ends were trimmed by 3 bases and 9 bases, with 9 bases remaining between them. The CDR3 sequence: CASSFYQGEQFF. For the CDR3, the DNA is TGTGCCAGCAGCTTCTACCAGGGTGAGCAGTTCTTC.

The chain links TRBV6-1 to TRBJ2-4; D is ambiguous. The assigned J gene may be wrong: the sequence end matches TRBJ2-7 better. CDR3 length: 16 amino acids. CDR1 is MNHNS, CDR2 SASEGT, per germline. The CDR3 is CASSGTILGSRNEQYF. CDR3 nucleotides: TGTGCCAGCAGCGGTACTATTCTGGGTTCTAGAAACGAGCAGTACTTC.

This clonotype came up a few times. This may come from a read error, since a much larger clone is one base off. The chain combines TRBV6-2 or TRBV6-3 with TRBJ2-7; D is perhaps TRBD1 or TRBD2 (5 bases each). The CDR3 is made up of 15 amino acids. Germline assignment: CDR1 MNHEY and CDR2 SVGEGT. V was clipped by 6 bases and J by 6 bases, with 21 bases between them. The CDR3 DNA is TGTGCCAGCAGCCCCTTCCGGGACGAGGGCTTCGAGCAGTACTTC. Amino acid sequence: CASSPFRDEGFEQYF.

This clonotype was detected only a few times. This rearrangement joins TRBV20-1 to TRBJ2-7, with D perhaps matching TRBD2 (6 bases). V dropped 4 bases and J dropped 3 bases, with 19 bases sitting between them. Germline assignment: CDR1 DFQATT and CDR2 SNEGSKA (reference sequence). This CDR3 contains 15 residues. CDR3 sequence (DNA): TGCAGTGCTACCAACCACCGGGACTGGCACTACGAGCAGTACTTC. Protein: CSATNHRDWHYEQYF.

This clonotype was found a few times. Possible read error: a much larger clone is one base away. The CDR3 here is CASSLGARGSTQYF. In DNA, the CDR3 is TGTGCCAGCAGTTTAGGAGCGAGGGGCTCGACGCAGTATTTT. The chain couples TRBV12-3 or TRBV12-4 to TRBJ2-3; the D gene could be TRBD1 or TRBD2 (5 bases each). This CDR3 has 14 amino acids. The V and J ends lost 1 base and 9 bases respectively, with 14 bases between them.